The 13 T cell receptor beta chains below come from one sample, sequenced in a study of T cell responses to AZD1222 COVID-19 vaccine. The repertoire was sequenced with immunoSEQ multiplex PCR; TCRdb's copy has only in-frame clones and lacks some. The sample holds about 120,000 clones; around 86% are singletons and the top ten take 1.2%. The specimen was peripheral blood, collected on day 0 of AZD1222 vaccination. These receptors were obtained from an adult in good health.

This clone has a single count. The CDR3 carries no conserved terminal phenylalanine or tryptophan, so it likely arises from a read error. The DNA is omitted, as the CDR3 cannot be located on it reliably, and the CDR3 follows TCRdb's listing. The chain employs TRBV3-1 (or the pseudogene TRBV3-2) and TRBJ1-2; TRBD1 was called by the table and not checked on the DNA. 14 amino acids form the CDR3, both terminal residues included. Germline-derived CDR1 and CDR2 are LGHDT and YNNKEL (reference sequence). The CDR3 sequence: CASSLGTGTGGLSI.

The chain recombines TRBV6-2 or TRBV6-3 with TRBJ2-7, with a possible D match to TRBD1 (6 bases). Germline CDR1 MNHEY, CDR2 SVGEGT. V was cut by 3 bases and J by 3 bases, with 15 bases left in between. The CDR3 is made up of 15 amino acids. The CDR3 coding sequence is TGTGCCAGCAGTTATACGGCAGGGGAAGTCTACGAGCAGTACTTC. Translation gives CASSYTAGEVYEQYF.

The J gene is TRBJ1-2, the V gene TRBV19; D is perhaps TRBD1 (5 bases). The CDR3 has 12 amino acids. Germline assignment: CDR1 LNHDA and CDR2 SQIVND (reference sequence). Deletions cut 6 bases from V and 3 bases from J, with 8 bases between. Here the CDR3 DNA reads TGTGCCAGTAGAAGAGGGGACTATGGCTACACCTTC. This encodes CASRRGDYGYTF. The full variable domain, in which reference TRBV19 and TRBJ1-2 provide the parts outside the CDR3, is DGGITQSPKYLFRKEGQNVTLSCEQNLNHDAMYWYRQDPGQGLRLIYYSQIVNDFQKGDIAEGYSVSREKKESFPLTVTSAQKNPTAFYLCASRRGDYGYTFGSGTRLTVV.

The CDR3 sequence: CASRGGPDSPLHF. For the CDR3, the DNA is TGCGCCAGCAGAGGGGGACCGGATTCACCCCTCCACTTT. The chain joins TRBV5-1 to TRBJ1-6; maybe TRBD1 (6 bases). Germline V lookup: CDR1 SGHRS, CDR2 YFSETQ. This CDR3 is built from 13 residues. The germline V and J ends were trimmed by 5 bases and 8 bases, with 11 bases remaining between them. Filled out from reference TRBV5-1 and TRBJ1-6, the complete variable domain reads KAGVTQTPRYLIKTRGQQVTLSCSPISGHRSVSWYQQTPGQGLQFLFEYFSETQRNKGNFPGRFSGRQFSNSRSEMNVSTLELGDSALYLCASRGGPDSPLHFGNGTRLTVT.

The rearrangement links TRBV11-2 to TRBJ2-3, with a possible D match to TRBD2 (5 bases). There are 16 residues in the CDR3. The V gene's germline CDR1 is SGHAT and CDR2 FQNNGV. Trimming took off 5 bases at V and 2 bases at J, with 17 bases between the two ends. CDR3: CASSPGMASFTDTQYF. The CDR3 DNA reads TGTGCCAGCAGCCCCGGTATGGCTAGCTTCACAGATACGCAGTATTTT.

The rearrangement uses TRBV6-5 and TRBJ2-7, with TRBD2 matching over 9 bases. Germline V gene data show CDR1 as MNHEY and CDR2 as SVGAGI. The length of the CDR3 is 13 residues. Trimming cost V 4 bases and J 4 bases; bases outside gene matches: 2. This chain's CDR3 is CASSWAGGYEQYF. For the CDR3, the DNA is TGTGCCAGCAGTTGGGCGGGGGGGTACGAGCAGTACTTC.

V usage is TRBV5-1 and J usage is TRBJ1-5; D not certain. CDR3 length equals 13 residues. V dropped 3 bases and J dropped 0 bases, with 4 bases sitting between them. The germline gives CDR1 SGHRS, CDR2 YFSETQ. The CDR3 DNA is TGCGCCAGCAGCTCTCATAGCAATCAGCCCCAGCATTTT. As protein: CASSSHSNQPQHF. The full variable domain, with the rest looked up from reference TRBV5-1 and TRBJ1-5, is KAGVTQTPRYLIKTRGQQVTLSCSPISGHRSVSWYQQTPGQGLQFLFEYFSETQRNKGNFPGRFSGRQFSNSRSEMNVSTLELGDSALYLCASSSHSNQPQHFGDGTRLSIL.

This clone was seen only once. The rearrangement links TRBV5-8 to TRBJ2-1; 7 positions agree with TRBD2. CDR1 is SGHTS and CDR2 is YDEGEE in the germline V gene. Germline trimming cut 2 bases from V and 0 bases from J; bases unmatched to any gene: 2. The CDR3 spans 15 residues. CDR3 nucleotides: TGTGCCAGCAGCTTAGCGGGGAACTCCTACAATGAGCAGTTCTTC. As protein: CASSLAGNSYNEQFF.

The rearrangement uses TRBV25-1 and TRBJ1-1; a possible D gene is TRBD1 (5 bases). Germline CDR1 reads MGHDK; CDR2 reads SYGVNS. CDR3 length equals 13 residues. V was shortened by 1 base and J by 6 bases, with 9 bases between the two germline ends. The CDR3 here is CASSESGRSEAFF. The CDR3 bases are TGTGCCAGCAGTGAATCAGGGAGGTCTGAAGCTTTCTTT.

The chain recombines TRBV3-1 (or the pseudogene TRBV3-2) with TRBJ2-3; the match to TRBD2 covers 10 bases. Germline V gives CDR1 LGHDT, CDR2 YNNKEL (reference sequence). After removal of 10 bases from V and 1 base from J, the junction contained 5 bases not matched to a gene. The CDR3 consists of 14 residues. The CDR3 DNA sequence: TGTGCCACGATGCTAGCGGGGGGCACAGATACGCAGTATTTT. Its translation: CATMLAGGTDTQYF.

CDR3 nucleotide sequence: TGTGCCAGCCAACGGGGGACAGGGGCTATAGGAGAGCAGTTCTTC. Amino acids: CASQRGTGAIGEQFF. The chain has TRBV6-5 and TRBJ2-1; 10 positions match TRBD1. The CDR3 is 15 amino acids. Per germline, CDR1 MNHEY and CDR2 SVGAGI. The trim removed 8 bases at V and 10 bases at J, leaving 14 bases unmatched.

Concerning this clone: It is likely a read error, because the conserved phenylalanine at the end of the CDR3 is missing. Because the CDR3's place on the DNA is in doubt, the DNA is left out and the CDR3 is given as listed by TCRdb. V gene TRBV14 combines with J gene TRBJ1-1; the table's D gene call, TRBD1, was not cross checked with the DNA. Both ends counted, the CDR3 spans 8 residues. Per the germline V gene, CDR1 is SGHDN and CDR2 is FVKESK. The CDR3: CASSQDLT.

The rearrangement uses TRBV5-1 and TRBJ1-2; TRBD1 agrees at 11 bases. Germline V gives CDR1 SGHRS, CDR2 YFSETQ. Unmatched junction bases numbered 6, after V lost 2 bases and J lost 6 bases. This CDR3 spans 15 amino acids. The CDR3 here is CASSLLPGQGDGYTF. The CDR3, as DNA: TGCGCCAGCAGCTTACTTCCGGGACAGGGGGATGGCTACACCTTC. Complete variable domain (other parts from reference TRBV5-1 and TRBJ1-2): KAGVTQTPRYLIKTRGQQVTLSCSPISGHRSVSWYQQTPGQGLQFLFEYFSETQRNKGNFPGRFSGRQFSNSRSEMNVSTLELGDSALYLCASSLLPGQGDGYTFGSGTRLTVV.